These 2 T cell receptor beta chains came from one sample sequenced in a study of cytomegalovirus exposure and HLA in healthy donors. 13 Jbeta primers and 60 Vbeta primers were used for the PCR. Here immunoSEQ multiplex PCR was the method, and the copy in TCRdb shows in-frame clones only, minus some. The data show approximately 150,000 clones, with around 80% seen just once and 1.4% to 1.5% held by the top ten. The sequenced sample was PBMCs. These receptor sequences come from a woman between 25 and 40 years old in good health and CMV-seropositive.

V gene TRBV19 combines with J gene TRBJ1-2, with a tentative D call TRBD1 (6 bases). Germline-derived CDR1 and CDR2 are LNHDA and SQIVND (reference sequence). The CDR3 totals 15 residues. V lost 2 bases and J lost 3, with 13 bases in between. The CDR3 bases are TGTGCCAGTAGTATATCCCCCGCAGGGGACTATGGCTACACCTTC. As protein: CASSISPAGDYGYTF.

CDR3 amino acids: CASSNPLLAEDTQYF. The DNA for the CDR3 is TGTGCCAGTAGTAACCCCCTACTAGCGGAAGATACGCAGTATTTT. The chain joins TRBV19 to TRBJ2-3, with 8 bases fitting TRBD2. This CDR3 has 15 amino acids. J was trimmed by 5 bases and V by 4 bases; bases with no gene match: 8. Germline CDR1 and CDR2: LNHDA and SQIVND (reference sequence).